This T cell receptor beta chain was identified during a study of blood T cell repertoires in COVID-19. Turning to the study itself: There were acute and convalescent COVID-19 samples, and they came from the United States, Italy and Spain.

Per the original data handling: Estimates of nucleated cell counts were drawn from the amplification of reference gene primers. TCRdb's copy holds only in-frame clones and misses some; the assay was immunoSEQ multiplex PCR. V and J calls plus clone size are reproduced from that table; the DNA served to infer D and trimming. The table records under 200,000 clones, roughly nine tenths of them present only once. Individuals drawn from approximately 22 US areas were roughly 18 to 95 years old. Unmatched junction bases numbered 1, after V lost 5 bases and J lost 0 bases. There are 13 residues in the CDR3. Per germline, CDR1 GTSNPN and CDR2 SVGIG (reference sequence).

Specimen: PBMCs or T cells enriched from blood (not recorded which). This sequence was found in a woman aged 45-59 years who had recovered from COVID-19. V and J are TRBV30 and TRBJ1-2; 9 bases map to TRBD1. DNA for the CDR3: TGTGCCTGGTGGGACAGGGCTAACTATGGCTACACCTTC. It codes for CAWWDRANYGYTF.